Listed here are 5 T cell receptor beta chains from one sample, sequenced in a study of T cell responses to AZD1222 COVID-19 vaccine. Assay: immunoSEQ multiplex PCR; the TCRdb copy retains only in-frame clones and omits some. The table includes some 25,000 clones, around 86% detected once. Here the sequenced sample was peripheral blood, taken 28 days after the second AZD1222 dose. All receptors come from an adult who received the AZD1222 COVID-19 vaccine.

This sequence joins TRBV6-2 or TRBV6-3 and TRBJ2-3; D gene unclear. V lost 5 bases and J lost 4, with 10 bases in between. Germline V gene lookup returns CDR1 MNHEY and CDR2 SVGEGT. The CDR3 is 13 amino acids. As DNA, the CDR3 is TGTGCCAGCAGTCCACGGAAGGCAGATACGCAGTATTTT. Residues: CASSPRKADTQYF.

This clone was found once. The chain carries TRBV29-1 and TRBJ1-2, with D uncertain. V gave up 5 bases and J gave up 4 bases, with 11 bases separating them. The V gene's germline CDR1 is SQVTM and CDR2 ANQGSEA. The CDR3 totals 12 residues. The CDR3 sequence: CSVTIGSYGYTF. DNA for the CDR3: TGCAGCGTTACGATCGGATCCTATGGCTACACCTTC.

V gene TRBV5-1 combines with J gene TRBJ2-2; TRBD2 aligns across 10 bases. The CDR3 loop spans 16 amino acids. Trimming at V came to 4 bases and at J to 6 bases, leaving 9 bases not matched to a gene. Per the germline V gene, CDR1 is SGHRS and CDR2 is YFSETQ. The DNA for the CDR3 is TGCGCCAGCAGCCTACCTTCCGGACTAGCGGCCGGGGAGCTGTTTTTT. Its protein product is CASSLPSGLAAGELFF.

The chain uses TRBV28 and TRBJ2-7; D uncertain. CDR1 and CDR2 from the germline V gene are MDHEN and SYDVKM. Trimming cost V 3 bases and J 2 bases, with 11 bases left between them. The CDR3 covers 14 residues. CDR3 nucleotides: TGTGCCAGCAGTTTGGGCAGCTTAACCTACGAGCAGTACTTC. It is translated as CASSLGSLTYEQYF.

The chain couples TRBV6-5 to TRBJ2-1, with D hard to call. This CDR3 spans 10 amino acids. The germline V gene has CDR1 MNHEY and CDR2 SVGAGI. V was clipped by 6 bases and J by 3 bases, with 0 bases between them. CDR3 region: CASSYNEQFF. In DNA form, the CDR3 reads TGTGCCAGCAGCTACAATGAGCAGTTCTTC.